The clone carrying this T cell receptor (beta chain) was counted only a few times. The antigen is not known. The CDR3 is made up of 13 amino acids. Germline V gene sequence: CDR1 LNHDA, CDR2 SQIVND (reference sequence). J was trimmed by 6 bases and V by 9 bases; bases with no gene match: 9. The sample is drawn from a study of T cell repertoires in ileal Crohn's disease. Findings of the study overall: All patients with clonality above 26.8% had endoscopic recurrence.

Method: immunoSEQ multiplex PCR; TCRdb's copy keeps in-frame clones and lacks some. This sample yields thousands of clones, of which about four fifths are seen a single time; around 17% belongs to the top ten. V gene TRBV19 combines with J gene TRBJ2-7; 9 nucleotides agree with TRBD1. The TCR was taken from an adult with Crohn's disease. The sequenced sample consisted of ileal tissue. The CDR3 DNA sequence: TGTGCCAGCCACGGACAGGGGACTCCCGAGCAGTACTTC. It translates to CASHGQGTPEQYF.